Below, 7 T cell receptor beta chains from the same sample are listed, as sequenced in a study of blood T cell repertoires in COVID-19. The repertoire was sequenced with immunoSEQ multiplex PCR; TCRdb's copy has only in-frame clones and lacks some. The sample has some 180,000 clones, 76% seen once. The material sequenced was peripheral blood. These receptors were obtained from a woman aged 50 to 60 with active or convalescent COVID-19.

This clone came up a few times. V is TRBV30 and J is TRBJ2-2; 9 bases are shared with TRBD1. The CDR3 loop spans 14 amino acids. Germline-derived CDR1 and CDR2 are GTSNPN and SVGIG (reference sequence). J gave up 6 bases and V 3 bases, and 5 bases lay outside the gene matches. The CDR3 sequence is CAWRGQGGSGELFF. In nucleotides, the CDR3 is TGTGCCTGGAGGGGACAGGGAGGCTCCGGGGAGCTGTTTTTT.

This chain links TRBV18 with TRBJ2-3, with 8 bases aligning to TRBD1. Germline CDR1 reads KGHSH; CDR2 reads LQKENI. CDR3 length: 16 amino acids. Losses at the gene ends were 3 bases for V and 4 bases for J; bases not matched to a gene: 9. The CDR3 sequence: CASSPLQGARSDTQYF. The CDR3 DNA reads TGTGCCAGCTCACCCCTTCAGGGGGCGAGATCAGATACGCAGTATTTT. The whole variable domain, filled in from reference TRBV18 and TRBJ2-3, reads NAGVMQNPRHLVRRRGQEARLRCSPMKGHSHVYWYRQLPEEGLKFMVYLQKENIIDESGMPKERFSAEFPKEGPSILRIQQVVRGDSAAYFCASSPLQGARSDTQYFGPGTRLTVL.

As regards this clone: At the DNA level, this CDR3 is encoded by other sequences in the same sample as well. J is TRBJ1-2 and V is TRBV10-3; possible D gene TRBD1, 5 bases. The CDR3 totals 13 residues. Per germline, CDR1 ENHRY and CDR2 SYGVKD. V lost 5 bases to trimming and J lost 3 bases, with 10 bases between them. The CDR3 protein is CAISRDRDYGYTF. DNA for the CDR3: TGTGCCATCAGTCGAGACAGAGACTATGGCTACACCTTC.

The J gene is TRBJ2-7, the V gene TRBV11-1; tentative D call: TRBD1 (7 bases). This CDR3 has 14 amino acids. V was clipped by 4 bases and J by 5 bases, with 15 bases between them. Germline lookup yields CDR1 SGHAT and CDR2 FQDESV (reference sequence). CDR3 sequence reads: CASSSRGGGNEQYF. The CDR3, as DNA: TGTGCCAGCAGCTCCCGTGGAGGGGGCAACGAGCAGTACTTC.

CDR3 in DNA: TGTGCCTGGGGGGCCACAGGGGGGAATCAGCCCCAGCATTTT. This codes for CAWGATGGNQPQHF. The rearrangement joins TRBV30 to TRBJ1-5; 8 bases fit TRBD1. Looked up from germline, CDR1 is GTSNPN and CDR2 is SVGIG (reference sequence). V lost 5 bases to trimming and J lost 4 bases; unmatched junction nucleotides: 7. The CDR3 length is 14 residues.

The chain recombines TRBV4-3 with TRBJ2-1; TRBD2 aligns across 15 bases. With V trimmed by 3 bases and J by 9 bases, 9 bases remained unmatched. The CDR3 extends over 17 amino acids. The germline V gene encodes CDR1 LGHNA and CDR2 YSLEER. CDR3 residues: CASSHPGLAGGGSEQFF. CDR3 bases: TGCGCCAGCAGCCATCCGGGACTAGCGGGAGGAGGGAGTGAGCAGTTCTTC.

The J gene is TRBJ2-4, the V gene TRBV2; 9 nucleotides line up with TRBD1. The germline V gene has CDR1 SNHLY and CDR2 FYNNEI. The CDR3 consists of 14 residues. The V segment lost 5 bases and the J segment 6 bases; nucleotides outside the gene matches: 5. CDR3 loop: CASSQPGQGNIQYF. For the CDR3, the DNA is TGTGCCAGCAGTCAGCCGGGACAGGGAAACATTCAGTACTTC. Using reference TRBV2 and TRBJ2-4 for the parts outside the CDR3, the full variable domain is EPEVTQTPSHQVTQMGQEVILRCVPISNHLYFYWYRQILGQKVEFLVSFYNNEISEKSEIFDDQFSVERPDGSNFTLKIRSTKLEDSAMYFCASSQPGQGNIQYFGAGTRLSVL.